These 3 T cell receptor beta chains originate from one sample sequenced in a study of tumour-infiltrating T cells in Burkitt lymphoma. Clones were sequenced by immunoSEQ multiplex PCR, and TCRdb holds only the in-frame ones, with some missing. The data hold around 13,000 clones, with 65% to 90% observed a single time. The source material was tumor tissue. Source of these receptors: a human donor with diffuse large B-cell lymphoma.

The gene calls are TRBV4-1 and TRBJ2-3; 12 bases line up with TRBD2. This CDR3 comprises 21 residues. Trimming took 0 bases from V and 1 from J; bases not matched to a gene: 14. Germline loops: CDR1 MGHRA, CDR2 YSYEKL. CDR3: CASSQEDTLAGGLGGTDTQYF. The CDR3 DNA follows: TGCGCCAGCAGCCAAGAGGATACTCTAGCGGGGGGGCTCGGAGGCACAGATACGCAGTATTTT.

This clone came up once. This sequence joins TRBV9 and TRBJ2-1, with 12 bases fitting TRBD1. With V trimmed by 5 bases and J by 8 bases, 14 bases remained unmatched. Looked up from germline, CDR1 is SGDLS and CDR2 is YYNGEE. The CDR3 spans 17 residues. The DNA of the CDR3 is TGTGCCAGCAGTCCTTACCAACTGGGACAGGGGGCAGATGAGCAGTTCTTC. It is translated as CASSPYQLGQGADEQFF.

The CDR3 bases are TGTGCCAGCAGTTATGGGACTCCCTCTGGGGCCAACGTCCTGACTTTC. It codes for CASSYGTPSGANVLTF. The chain joins TRBV6-5 to TRBJ2-6; D is perhaps TRBD2 (6 bases). The germline V and J ends were trimmed by 3 bases and 0 bases, with 9 bases remaining between them. Germline assignment: CDR1 MNHEY and CDR2 SVGAGI. This CDR3 comprises 16 residues.